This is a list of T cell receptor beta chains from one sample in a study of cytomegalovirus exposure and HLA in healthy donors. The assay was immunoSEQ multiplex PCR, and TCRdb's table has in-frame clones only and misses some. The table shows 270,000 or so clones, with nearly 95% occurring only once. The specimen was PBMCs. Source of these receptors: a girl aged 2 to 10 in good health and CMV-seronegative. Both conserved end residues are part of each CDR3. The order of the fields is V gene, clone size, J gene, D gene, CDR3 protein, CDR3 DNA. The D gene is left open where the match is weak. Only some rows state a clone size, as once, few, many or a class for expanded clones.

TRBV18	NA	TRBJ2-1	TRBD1	CASSPRGTGTHNEQFF	TGTGCCAGCTCACCAAGGGGGACAGGCACTCACAATGAGCAGTTCTTC
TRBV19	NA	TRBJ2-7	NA	CASSRNLVDRAYEQYF	TGTGCCAGTAGCCGAAATTTGGTAGACAGAGCCTACGAGCAGTACTTC
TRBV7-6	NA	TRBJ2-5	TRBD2	CASSLILAGAAQETQYF	TGTGCCAGCAGCTTGATTCTAGCGGGGGCCGCTCAAGAGACCCAGTACTTC
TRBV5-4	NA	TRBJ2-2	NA	CASSLLNSGNTGELFF	TGTGCCAGCAGCTTGCTTAATAGCGGAAACACCGGGGAGCTGTTTTTT
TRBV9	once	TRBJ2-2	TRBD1	CASSHGTGGLNTGELFF	TGTGCCAGCAGCCACGGGACAGGGGGACTGAACACCGGGGAGCTGTTTTTT
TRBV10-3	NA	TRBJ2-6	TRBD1	CAIRGQGDGANVLTF	TGTGCCATCAGGGGACAGGGTGATGGGGCCAACGTCCTGACTTTC
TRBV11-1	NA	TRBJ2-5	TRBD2	CASSLRVLAGSETQYF	TGTGCCAGCAGCTTGCGCGTGCTAGCGGGGTCAGAGACCCAGTACTTC
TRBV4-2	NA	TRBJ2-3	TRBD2	CANSQDPGLAGTDTQYF	TGTGCCAACAGCCAAGACCCGGGACTAGCCGGCACAGATACGCAGTATTTT
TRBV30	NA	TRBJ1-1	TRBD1	CAWSGTGSTEAFF	TGTGCCTGGAGTGGGACAGGGAGTACTGAAGCTTTCTTT
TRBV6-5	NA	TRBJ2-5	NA	CASSYSWQGETQYF	TGTGCCAGCAGTTACTCGTGGCAGGGAGAGACCCAGTACTTC
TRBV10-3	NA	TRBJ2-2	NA	CAIKPNTGELFF	TGTGCCATCAAGCCGAACACCGGGGAGCTGTTTTTT
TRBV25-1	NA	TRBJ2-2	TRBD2	CASSEFGGANTGELFF	TGTGCCAGCAGTGAATTTGGGGGGGCGAACACCGGGGAGCTGTTTTTT
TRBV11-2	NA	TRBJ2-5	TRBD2	CASRGGRGELWTQYF	TGTGCCAGCAGGGGGGGGCGGGGGGAACTCTGGACCCAGTACTTC
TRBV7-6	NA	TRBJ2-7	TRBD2	CASSIRLALRDEQYF	TGTGCCAGCAGCATTAGACTAGCCCTAAGGGACGAGCAGTACTTC
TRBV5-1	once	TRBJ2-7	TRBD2	CASSPGTSTYEQYF	TGCGCCAGCAGCCCCGGGACTAGCACTTACGAGCAGTACTTC